Following are 25 T cell receptor beta chains from one sample sequenced in a study of CD8 T cells in ankylosing spondylitis. Findings and limits, study-wide: Among TCR beta sequences, a motif of eight highly homologous variants appeared characteristic of ankylosing spondylitis blood.

The antigens these receptors bind are not known. TCRdb independently ran MiXCR on the 5' RACE reads; one entry per CDR3 protein. The table includes 100,000 or so distinct CDR3 sequences, roughly 10% detected once. Source material: blood, either unsorted or a sorted T cell fraction (not recorded which). Receptor source: a male donor with ankylosing spondylitis.

Worth noting for this clonotype: The final CDR3 position lacks the conserved phenylalanine or tryptophan, pointing to a likely read error. The chain employs TRBV5-5 and TRBJ1-1; 7 nucleotides align to TRBD1. Trimming cost V 4 bases and J 1 base; bases outside gene matches: 4. The CDR3 runs to 14 residues. Germline V gives CDR1 SGHKS, CDR2 YYEKEE (reference sequence). Here the CDR3 reads CASSPGTENTEAFV. The CDR3 DNA follows: TGTGCCAGCAGCCCCGGGACAGAGAACACTGAAGCTTTCGTT.

This clonotype was observed at least ten times. This chain uses TRBV4-2 with TRBJ2-1; D not resolved. With 0 bases removed from V and 0 bases from J, the gap between germline ends came to 15 bases. This CDR3 comprises 18 residues. Germline V lookup: CDR1 LGHNA, CDR2 YNFKEQ. DNA of the CDR3: TGTGCCAGCAGCCAAGAAATTGGTAGGCTTCACTCCTACAATGAGCAGTTCTTC. Protein product: CASSQEIGRLHSYNEQFF.

This clonotype was detected many times. The chain joins TRBV12-3 or TRBV12-4 to TRBJ2-1; D is ambiguous. The CDR3 covers 11 residues. V lost 8 bases and J lost 9, with 11 bases in between. CDR3 loop: CASYQLGEQFF. CDR3 DNA: TGTGCCAGCTATCAGTTAGGTGAGCAGTTCTTC.

Ten or more counts support this clonotype. This rearrangement joins TRBV7-2 to TRBJ2-1, with TRBD2 identical over 9 bases. V dropped 3 bases and J dropped 8; count of bases not matched to a gene: 14. Germline V gene lookup returns CDR1 SGHTA and CDR2 FQGNSA. The CDR3 spans 17 residues. The CDR3 is CASSFAGLAKTGDEQFF. For the CDR3, the DNA is TGTGCCAGCAGCTTCGCGGGACTAGCTAAGACGGGCGATGAGCAGTTCTTC.

The rearrangement links TRBV27 to TRBJ2-7, with D perhaps TRBD2 (6 bases). The CDR3 spans 14 residues. CDR1 MNHEY and CDR2 SMNVEV come from the germline V gene (reference sequence). Trimming took 6 bases from V and 5 from J, leaving 17 bases between them. The CDR3 coding sequence is TGTGCCAGCAGAGCCGGGAGCACAGTTAACGAGCAGTACTTC. The encoded protein is CASRAGSTVNEQYF.

This chain links TRBV7-2 with TRBJ2-1; unclear D gene. The CDR3 is 11 residues long. V was shortened by 4 bases and J by 10 bases, with 8 bases between the two germline ends. Per the germline V gene, CDR1 is SGHTA and CDR2 is FQGNSA. The CDR3 DNA follows: TGTGCCAGCAGCTACCTCACGGAGCAGTTCTTC. Its translation: CASSYLTEQFF. Together with reference TRBV7-2 and TRBJ2-1, the CDR3 gives the full variable domain: GAGVSQSPSNKVTEKGKDVELRCDPISGHTALYWYRQSLGQGLEFLIYFQGNSAPDKSGLPSDRFSAERTGGSVSTLTIQRTQQEDSAVYLCASSYLTEQFFGPGTRLTVL.

This clonotype was observed many times. The chain has TRBV29-1 and TRBJ2-1; no clear D. Trimming took off 6 bases at V and 10 bases at J, with 4 bases between the two ends. This CDR3 has 8 residues. CDR1 is SQVTM and CDR2 is ANQGSEA in the germline V gene. The CDR3 here is CSVSEQFF. Written as DNA, the CDR3 is TGCAGCGTCTCGGAGCAGTTCTTC.

This sequence joins TRBV11-2 and TRBJ2-1, with 11 bases matching TRBD2. CDR1 SGHAT and CDR2 FQNNGV come from the germline V gene. After removal of 3 bases from V and 0 bases from J, the junction contained 13 bases not matched to a gene. This CDR3 is built from 20 residues. CDR3 sequence: CASSFPGASGRRASYNEQFF. The CDR3 DNA is TGTGCCAGCAGCTTTCCGGGCGCTAGCGGGAGGAGAGCCTCCTACAATGAGCAGTTCTTC.

This clonotype was counted at least ten times. The chain employs TRBV28 and TRBJ2-1, with TRBD1 matching 10 bases. V gave up 4 bases and J gave up 5 bases; unmatched junction bases: 5. The CDR3 is 15 residues long. Germline V CDR1 and CDR2: MDHEN, SYDVKM. The DNA for the CDR3 is TGTGCCAGCAGTTGGACAGGGGGGCTGAACAATGAGCAGTTCTTC. This translates into CASSWTGGLNNEQFF.

V gene TRBV4-2 combines with J gene TRBJ1-4, with 9 bases identical to TRBD1. The CDR3 loop spans 17 amino acids. Germline CDR1 is LGHNA and CDR2 is YNFKEQ. J gave up 4 bases and V 3 bases, and 9 bases lay outside the gene matches. Here the CDR3 reads CASSHPGDRALNEKLFF. The CDR3, as DNA: TGTGCCAGCAGCCATCCTGGGGACAGGGCACTTAATGAAAAACTGTTTTTT.

The chain is built from TRBV3-1 and TRBJ2-1; D not certain. Germline-derived CDR1 and CDR2 are LGHDT and YNNKEL (reference sequence). This CDR3 has 13 residues. Trimming stripped 1 base from V and 7 bases from J, with 8 bases between. Here the CDR3 reads CASSQVPGNEQFF. The CDR3 DNA sequence: TGTGCCAGCAGCCAAGTTCCGGGTAATGAGCAGTTCTTC.

The chain uses TRBV12-3 or TRBV12-4 and TRBJ1-2, with D possibly matching TRBD1 (6 bases). This CDR3 is built from 13 residues. V gave up 7 bases and J gave up 7 bases, with 16 bases separating them. The CDR3 region has the DNA TGTGCCAGCACGGGGGCGTTCGGCTGTGGCTACACCTTC. Its translation is CASTGAFGCGYTF.

In this sample, this clonotype turned up many times. The CDR3 sequence: CASSEYLGGRNTGELFF. CDR3 nucleotides: TGTGCCAGCAGTGAATATCTCGGCGGGAGGAACACCGGGGAGCTGTTTTTT. This sequence joins TRBV25-1 and TRBJ2-2, with 7 bases aligning to TRBD2. The trim removed 0 bases at V and 1 base at J, leaving 5 bases unmatched. The CDR3 has 17 amino acids. Germline V gene sequence: CDR1 MGHDK, CDR2 SYGVNS.

This clonotype was detected ten times or more. The chain carries TRBV7-2 and TRBJ2-3, with D tentatively TRBD2 (6 bases). CDR1 and CDR2 (germline): SGHTA, FQGNSA. This CDR3 is 14 amino acids long. Trimming pared 7 bases from V and 2 bases from J, leaving 13 bases between. In DNA form, the CDR3 reads TGTGCCAGCACAGAGCGGGCATACACAGATACGCAGTATTTT. Encoded protein: CASTERAYTDTQYF. Variable domain in full (rest from reference TRBV7-2 and TRBJ2-3): GAGVSQSPSNKVTEKGKDVELRCDPISGHTALYWYRQSLGQGLEFLIYFQGNSAPDKSGLPSDRFSAERTGGSVSTLTIQRTQQEDSAVYLCASTERAYTDTQYFGPGTRLTVL.

Within the sample, this clonotype is medium-sized. This chain connects TRBV7-9 to TRBJ1-1; tentatively, D is TRBD1 (5 bases). Trimming left V 3 bases short and J 7 bases short, with 9 bases between. Germline-derived CDR1 and CDR2 are SEHNR and FQNEAQ (reference sequence). The CDR3 runs 12 residues. As DNA, the CDR3 is TGTGCCAGCAGCTTCGGGACGGATGAAGCTTTCTTT. Translated: CASSFGTDEAFF.

This clonotype was picked up a small number of times. V is TRBV20-1 and J is TRBJ2-1; 14 positions match TRBD2. V lost 5 bases to trimming and J lost 0 bases; unmatched junction nucleotides: 9. The CDR3 totals 18 residues. The germline CDR1 and CDR2 sequences are DFQATT and SNEGSKA (reference sequence). CDR3 coding DNA: TGCAGTGCTTCGGGACTAGCGGGAGTAATGAGCTCCTACAATGAGCAGTTCTTC. This sequence encodes CSASGLAGVMSSYNEQFF.

The chain is built from TRBV2 and TRBJ1-1; 7 positions agree with TRBD1. Germline V lookup: CDR1 SNHLY, CDR2 FYNNEI. This CDR3 has 14 residues. Germline trimming cut 6 bases from V and 1 base from J; bases unmatched to any gene: 5. Written as DNA, the CDR3 is TGTGCCAGCAGAGGACAGGACTCGAACACTGAAGCTTTCTTT. Protein product: CASRGQDSNTEAFF.

This clonotype was picked up many times. The chain uses TRBV29-1 and TRBJ2-7; D remains ambiguous. With 4 bases removed from V and 3 bases from J, the gap between germline ends came to 13 bases. This CDR3 spans 13 amino acids. In germline, CDR1 is SQVTM, CDR2 ANQGSEA. The chain's CDR3 is CSVGGDLYYEQYF. CDR3 coding DNA: TGCAGCGTTGGCGGAGACCTGTACTACGAGCAGTACTTC.

The chain uses TRBV6-5 and TRBJ2-7; 10 positions match TRBD2. The CDR3 contains 16 residues. After removal of 5 bases from V and 3 bases from J, the junction contained 10 bases not matched to a gene. Per the germline V gene, CDR1 is MNHEY and CDR2 is SVGAGI. CDR3 DNA sequence: TGTGCCAGCAGTAACCTCGGGACTAGCGCTTTCTACGAGCAGTACTTC. Amino acids: CASSNLGTSAFYEQYF.

The V and J genes are TRBV5-6 and TRBJ2-1; possibly TRBD2 for D (6 bases). The CDR3 length is 18 residues. The germline V and J ends were trimmed by 1 base and 0 bases, with 17 bases remaining between them. Germline CDR1 and CDR2: SGHDT and YYEEEE. The CDR3 loop reads CASSLTYAGTVSYNEQFF. Written as DNA, the CDR3 is TGTGCCAGCAGCTTGACTTACGCCGGGACTGTCTCCTACAATGAGCAGTTCTTC.

The rearrangement links TRBV6-2 or TRBV6-3 to TRBJ2-3, with 9 bases identical to TRBD2. The V and J ends lost 5 bases and 2 bases, in that order; junction bases with no gene match: 8. In germline, CDR1 is MNHEY, CDR2 SVGEGT. CDR3 length equals 16 residues. CDR3 in amino acids: CASSPPASGITDTQYF. The CDR3 DNA is TGTGCCAGCAGTCCCCCGGCTAGCGGGATCACAGATACGCAGTATTTT.

The V call is TRBV4-2, the J call TRBJ1-2; TRBD1 matches at 7 bases. Germline trimming cut 0 bases from V and 4 bases from J; bases unmatched to any gene: 5. This CDR3 has 15 residues. The germline CDR1 and CDR2 sequences are LGHNA and YNFKEQ. In nucleotides, the CDR3 is TGTGCCAGCAGCCAAGATCTTGGGACAGCCTATGGCTACACCTTC. Translation gives CASSQDLGTAYGYTF.

This clonotype was seen ten or more times. This sequence joins TRBV28 and TRBJ2-2; no clear D gene. V gave up 2 bases and J gave up 5 bases, with 9 bases separating them. CDR3 size: 14 residues. Germline CDR1 MDHEN, CDR2 SYDVKM. The CDR3 DNA reads as TGTGCCAGCAGTTTAAAGGCGGCAACCGGGGAGCTGTTTTTT. As protein: CASSLKAATGELFF.

This clonotype was recorded at least ten times. The rearrangement links TRBV5-1 to TRBJ2-7, with 7 bases fitting TRBD1. The J segment lost 3 bases and the V segment lost 0 bases, leaving 9 bases of the junction unmatched. Per germline, CDR1 SGHRS and CDR2 YFSETQ. The CDR3 consists of 16 residues. For the CDR3, the DNA is TGCGCCAGCAGCTTGGGGACAGGCGCCAACCTCTACGAGCAGTACGTC. Translating gives CASSLGTGANLYEQYV.

Only a few counts were recorded for this clonotype. The chain is built from TRBV13 and TRBJ2-3, with D perhaps TRBD2 (5 bases). CDR1 and CDR2 from the germline V gene are PRHDT and FYEKMQ (reference sequence). V lost 5 bases and J 2 bases, leaving 14 bases between the germline ends. This CDR3 has 15 residues. The CDR3 DNA reads TGTGCCAGCAGCCGAGAGGAGGCGGACACAGATACGCAGTATTTT. Its translation: CASSREEADTDTQYF.